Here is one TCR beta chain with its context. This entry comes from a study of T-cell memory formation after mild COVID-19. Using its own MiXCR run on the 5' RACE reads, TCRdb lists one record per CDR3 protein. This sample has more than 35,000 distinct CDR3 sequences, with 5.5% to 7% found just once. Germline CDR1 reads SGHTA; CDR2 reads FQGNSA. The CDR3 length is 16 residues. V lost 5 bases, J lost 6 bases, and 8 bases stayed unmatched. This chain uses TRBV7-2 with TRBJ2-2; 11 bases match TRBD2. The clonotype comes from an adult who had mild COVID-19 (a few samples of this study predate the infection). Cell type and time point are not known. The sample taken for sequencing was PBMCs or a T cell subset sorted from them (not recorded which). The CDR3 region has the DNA TGTGCCAGCAGCGCACGACTAGCGGGGAGCGCCGGGGAGCTGTTTTTT. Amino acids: CASSARLAGSAGELFF. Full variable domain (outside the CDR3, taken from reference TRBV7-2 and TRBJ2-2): GAGVSQSPSNKVTEKGKDVELRCDPISGHTALYWYRQSLGQGLEFLIYFQGNSAPDKSGLPSDRFSAERTGGSVSTLTIQRTQQEDSAVYLCASSARLAGSAGELFFGEGSRLTVL.